This TCR beta chain was found in a study of identical twins (dated by TCRdb to 2015 to 2016). Regarding the research as a whole: To test whether fetal clonotypes persist, the study used deep sequencing on TCR alpha and beta repertoires from monozygotic twins, unrelated adults of various ages, and cord blood. Replicate twin experiments were performed at different times using different library preparation protocols to rule out contamination. What the study reported, not specific to this receptor: A weaker excess of twin sharing was found in beta out-of-frame sequences because the signal-to-noise ratio was lowered by fewer shared sequences. Out-of-frame TCR alpha sharing in monozygotic twins was systematically underestimated by recombination models, whereas sharing between unrelated individuals was in agreement with the recombination models. Fewer insertions were carried by abundant cord blood beta clonotypes, a similar but weaker trend appeared in young adult naive repertoires, and no such trend appeared in memory repertoires. Compared with coincidental sharing between unrelated individuals, out-of-frame TCR alpha sequences shared between twins had an excess of sequences with low generation probability. Because the same donors could not be followed over many years, conclusions were based on cross-sectional statistical analysis. Zero-insertion analyses could be partly confounded by invariant T cells such as MAIT and iNKT, although diverse VJ usage argued against such confounding for most clonotypes.

Only healthy Caucasian donors were included. Three unrelated non-twin adults were additionally sequenced: a male aged 18 to 30, a male aged 50 to 59 and a female aged 50 to 59. Using Miltenyi CD45RO+ enrichment and human naive T-cell isolation kits, memory (CD45RO+) and naive T cells were isolated from PBMC. Receptors were amplified or captured by 5' RACE. Sequenced using an Illumina HiSeq 2000. Template switching introduced a universal primer binding site; the final cDNA contained a unique molecular identifier, enabling accurate counting of TCR cDNA molecules. First-strand cDNA for TCR alpha and beta chains was synthesized from specific primers in the conserved constant-segment region. Each cDNA library was double barcoded, with a SMART-Mk sample barcode plus Illumina barcodes, to control for contamination. TruSeq adapter sequences, together with Illumina sample barcodes, were added in two successive PCR steps. Sequencing of the TCR alpha and beta cDNA libraries was done on the Illumina HiSeq platform using custom primers. As for how the authors treated the data: MiGEC processed the raw reads to extract unique molecular identifiers, while MiXCR was used to determine the CDR3 positions. Recombination models were inferred per individual with the repgenHMM and IGoR tools using an EM algorithm. The analysis of shared clonotypes was done with the tcR package in R, with sharing normalized by the product of cloneset sizes. To study raw recombination without the effects of thymic and clonal selection, out-of-frame nonproductive sequences were analyzed. TCRdb trimmed public reads at Q25 via fastp, called clones via MiXCR and kept in-frame beta chains. For every CDR3 protein sequence, its rows merge into one entry that carries the most common genes and DNA. The V and J calls here are based on TCRdb, not the publication. Across this sample there are 410,000 or so distinct CDR3 sequences, with less than 20% seen only once. Less than 15% of the sample belongs to the ten largest clones.

In its sample, this clonotype was seen once. Its antigen remains unidentified. Base qualities are not recorded, but no much larger clone differs from it by a single base. Evidence from one read is weak. CDR1 and CDR2, per the germline V gene (reference sequence), are LNHDA and SQIVND. The cysteine opens and the phenylalanine closes a CDR3 of 17 amino acids. Only the CDR3 DNA stays, 51 bases, in frame from base 1. V is cut back by 4 bases and J by 5 bases, with 15 bases in the junction unmatched. The receptor's source is a man between 45 and 60 years old in good health. The sequence links TRBV19 to TRBJ1-1; 8 bases in the junction line up with TRBD1. Sequencing used naive T cells sorted from blood. Taken with the paper, the label for cell subset or site translates to: cells isolated with a human naive T-cell isolation kit. The nucleotide sequence is given as TGTGCCAGTAGTAACCCCTTATCCAGGGGGCTAGGTACTGAAGCTTTCTTT. Its protein reads: CASSNPLSRGLGTEAFF.